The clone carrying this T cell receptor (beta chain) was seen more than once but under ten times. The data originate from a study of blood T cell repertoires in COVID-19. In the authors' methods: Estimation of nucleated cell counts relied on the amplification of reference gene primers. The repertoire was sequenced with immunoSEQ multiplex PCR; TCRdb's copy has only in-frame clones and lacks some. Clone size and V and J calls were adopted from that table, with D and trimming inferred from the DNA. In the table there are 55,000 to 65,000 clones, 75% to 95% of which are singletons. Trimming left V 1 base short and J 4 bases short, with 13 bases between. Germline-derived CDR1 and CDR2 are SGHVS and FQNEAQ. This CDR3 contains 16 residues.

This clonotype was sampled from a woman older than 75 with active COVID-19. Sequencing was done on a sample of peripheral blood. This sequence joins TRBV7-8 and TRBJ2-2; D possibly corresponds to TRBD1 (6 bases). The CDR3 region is CASSLGGGAATGELFF. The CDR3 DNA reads TGTGCCAGCAGCTTAGGTGGGGGCGCCGCCACCGGGGAGCTGTTTTTT. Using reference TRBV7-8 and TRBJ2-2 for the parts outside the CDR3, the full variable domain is GAGVSQSPRYKVAKRGQDVALRCDPISGHVSLFWYQQALGQGPEFLTYFQNEAQLDKSGLPSDRFFAERPEGSVSTLKIQRTQQEDSAVYLCASSLGGGAATGELFFGEGSRLTVL.